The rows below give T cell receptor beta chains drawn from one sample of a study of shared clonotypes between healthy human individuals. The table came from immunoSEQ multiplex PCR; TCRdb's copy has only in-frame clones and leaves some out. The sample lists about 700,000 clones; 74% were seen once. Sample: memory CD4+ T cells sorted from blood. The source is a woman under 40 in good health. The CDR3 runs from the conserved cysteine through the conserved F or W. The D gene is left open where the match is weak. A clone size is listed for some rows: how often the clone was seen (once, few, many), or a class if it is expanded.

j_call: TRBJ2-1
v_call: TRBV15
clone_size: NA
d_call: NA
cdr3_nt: TGTGCAAGTTGGTCGGGACTCTCCTACAATGAGCAGTTCTTC
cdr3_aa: CASWSGLSYNEQFF

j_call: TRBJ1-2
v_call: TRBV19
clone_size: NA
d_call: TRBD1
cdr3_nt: TGTGCCAGTAGTGACGACAGGGAGAACTATGGCTACACCTTC
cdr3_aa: CASSDDRENYGYTF

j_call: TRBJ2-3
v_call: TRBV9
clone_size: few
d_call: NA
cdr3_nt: TGTGCCAGCAGCGCCTTAGCGGGCACAGATACGCAGTATTTT
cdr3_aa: CASSALAGTDTQYF

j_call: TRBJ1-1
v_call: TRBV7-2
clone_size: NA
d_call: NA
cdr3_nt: TGTGCCAGCAGCTTAGTGGTTATAGGTGAAGCTTTCTTT
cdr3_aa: CASSLVVIGEAFF

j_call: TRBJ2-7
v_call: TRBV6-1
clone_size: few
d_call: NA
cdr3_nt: TGTGCCAGCAGTGAATTGGTAGCGAGATCCTACGAGCAGTACTTC
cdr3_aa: CASSELVARSYEQYF

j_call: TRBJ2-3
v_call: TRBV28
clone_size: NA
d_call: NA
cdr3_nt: TGTGCCAGTACCGTCGCCGGAGATACGCAGTATTTT
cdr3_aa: CASTVAGDTQYF

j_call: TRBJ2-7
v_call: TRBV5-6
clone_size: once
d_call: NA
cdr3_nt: TGTGCCAGCAGCCCCGCAGGTTCCTACGAGCAGTACTTC
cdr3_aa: CASSPAGSYEQYF

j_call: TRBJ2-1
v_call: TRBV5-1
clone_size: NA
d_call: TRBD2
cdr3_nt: TGCGCCAGCAGCTCCCCCAGCGGGGGAAGTTCCTACAATGAGCAGTTCTTC
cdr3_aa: CASSSPSGGSSYNEQFF

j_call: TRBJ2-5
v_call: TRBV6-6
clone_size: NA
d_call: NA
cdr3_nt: TGTGCCAGCAGTTCCCAGGCAGGGGACGGCGAGACCCAGTACTTC
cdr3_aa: CASSSQAGDGETQYF

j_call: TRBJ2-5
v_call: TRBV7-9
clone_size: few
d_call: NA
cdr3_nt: TGTGCCAGCAGCTTAGGGGTACAAGAGACCCAGTACTTC
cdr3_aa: CASSLGVQETQYF

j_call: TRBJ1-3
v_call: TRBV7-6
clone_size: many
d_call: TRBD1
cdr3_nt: TGTGCCAGCAGCCAGGGACAGGGTCGTGGAAACACCATATATTTT
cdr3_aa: CASSQGQGRGNTIYF

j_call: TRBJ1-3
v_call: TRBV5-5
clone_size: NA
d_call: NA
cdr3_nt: TGTGCCAGCAGCCATGATCAGTACTCTGGAAACACCATATATTTT
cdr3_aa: CASSHDQYSGNTIYF

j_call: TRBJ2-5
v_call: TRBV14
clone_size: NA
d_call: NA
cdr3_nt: TGTGCCAGCAGCCCCGGGACGAGCCAAGAGACCCAGTACTTC
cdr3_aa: CASSPGTSQETQYF

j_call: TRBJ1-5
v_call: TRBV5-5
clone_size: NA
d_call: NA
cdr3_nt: TGTGCCAGCAGCTTGGAGCCGTATGGAGTTTTCAATCAGCCCCAGCATTTT
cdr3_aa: CASSLEPYGVFNQPQHF

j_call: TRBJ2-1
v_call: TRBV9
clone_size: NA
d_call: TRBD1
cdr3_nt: TGTGCCAGCAGCGTAACGACAGGGGGCAATGAGCAGTTCTTC
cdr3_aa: CASSVTTGGNEQFF

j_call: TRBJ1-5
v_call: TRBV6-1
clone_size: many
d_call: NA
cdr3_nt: TGTGCCAGCAGTGAAATTGGCGAAAGGGGGTATAGCAATCAGCCCCAGCATTTT
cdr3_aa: CASSEIGERGYSNQPQHF

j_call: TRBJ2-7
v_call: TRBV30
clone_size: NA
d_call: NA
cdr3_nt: TGTGCCGGAGGAGGGCTAATCTCCTACGAGCAGTACTTC
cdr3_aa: CAGGGLISYEQYF

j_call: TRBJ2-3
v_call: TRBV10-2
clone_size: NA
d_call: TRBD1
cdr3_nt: TGCGCCAGCAGTGGGGACAGGGGGCGCAGTGGGTATTTT
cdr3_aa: CASSGDRGRSGYF

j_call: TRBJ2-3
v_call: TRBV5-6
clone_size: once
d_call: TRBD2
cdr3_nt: TGTGCCAGCAGCTCGATGGGACTAGCGGGAGGTGATACGCAGTATTTT
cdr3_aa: CASSSMGLAGGDTQYF

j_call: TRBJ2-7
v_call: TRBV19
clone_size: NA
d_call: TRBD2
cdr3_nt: TGTGCCAGTAGTATGGTGACTAGCGGACCTTACGAGCAGTACTTC
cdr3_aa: CASSMVTSGPYEQYF

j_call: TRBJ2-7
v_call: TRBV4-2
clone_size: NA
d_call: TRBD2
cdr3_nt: TGTGCCAGCAGCCAAGAATCAGGCGGGAGACGCGAGCAGTACTTC
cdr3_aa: CASSQESGGRREQYF

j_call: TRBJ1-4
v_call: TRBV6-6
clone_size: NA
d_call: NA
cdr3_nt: TGTGCCAGCACGAGTGCAACTAATGAAAAACTGTTTTTT
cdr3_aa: CASTSATNEKLFF

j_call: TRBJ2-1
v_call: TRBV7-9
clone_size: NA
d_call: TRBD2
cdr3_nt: TGTGCCAGCAGCTTAGAAGTTGGGGGGACTAGCGGGAGAAATGAGCAGTTCTTC
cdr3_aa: CASSLEVGGTSGRNEQFF

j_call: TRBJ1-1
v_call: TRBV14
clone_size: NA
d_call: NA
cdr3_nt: TGTGCCAGCAGCCAAGTCGGGGGCCTAGAGAACACTGAAGCTTTCTTT
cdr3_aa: CASSQVGGLENTEAFF

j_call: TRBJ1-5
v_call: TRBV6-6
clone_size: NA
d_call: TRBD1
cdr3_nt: TGTGCCAGCACTGGGACAGGCGTGGGCAGTCAGCCCCAGCATTTT
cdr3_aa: CASTGTGVGSQPQHF

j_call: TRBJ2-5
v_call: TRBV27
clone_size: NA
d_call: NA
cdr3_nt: TGTGCCAGCAGTGGTAGGTTACAAGAGACCCAGTACTTC
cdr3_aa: CASSGRLQETQYF

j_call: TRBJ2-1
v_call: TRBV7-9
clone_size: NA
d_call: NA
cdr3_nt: TGTGCCAGCAGCACTCCGACTGGGACGGGGGACAATGAGCAGTTCTTC
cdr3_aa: CASSTPTGTGDNEQFF

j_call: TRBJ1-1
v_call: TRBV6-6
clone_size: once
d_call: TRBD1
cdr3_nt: TGTGCCAGCAGTTACCTCCCAGGGGGGACTGAAGCTTTCTTT
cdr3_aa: CASSYLPGGTEAFF

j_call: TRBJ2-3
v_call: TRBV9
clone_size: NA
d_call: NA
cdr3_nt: TGTGCCAGCAGCGTAGCGTCATCCACAGATACGCAGTATTTT
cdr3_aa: CASSVASSTDTQYF

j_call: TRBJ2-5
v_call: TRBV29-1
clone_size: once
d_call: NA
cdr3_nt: TGCAGCGTTCGGACCTCCGGGGAGACCCAGTACTTC
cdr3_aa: CSVRTSGETQYF

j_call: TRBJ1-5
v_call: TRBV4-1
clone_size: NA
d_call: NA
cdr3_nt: TGCGCCAGCAGCCAAGGCAGGGGTAGCAATCAGCCCCAGCATTTT
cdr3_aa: CASSQGRGSNQPQHF

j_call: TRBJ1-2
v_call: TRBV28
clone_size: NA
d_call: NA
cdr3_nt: TGTGCCAGCGCGGTATTGGATAGGGGCTACACCTTC
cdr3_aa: CASAVLDRGYTF

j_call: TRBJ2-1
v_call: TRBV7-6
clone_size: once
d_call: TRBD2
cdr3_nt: TGTGCCAGCAGCTTAGCTCTGGCTAGCGGGAGCCGTAACTACAATGAGCAGTTCTTC
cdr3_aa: CASSLALASGSRNYNEQFF

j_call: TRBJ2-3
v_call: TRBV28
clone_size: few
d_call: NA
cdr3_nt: TGTGCCAGCAGTTTACTAAAGACCGAAGATACGCAGTATTTT
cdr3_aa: CASSLLKTEDTQYF

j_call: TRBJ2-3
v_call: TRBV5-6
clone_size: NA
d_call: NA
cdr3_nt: TGTGCCAGCAGCACCATGGGGGATACGCAGTATTTT
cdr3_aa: CASSTMGDTQYF

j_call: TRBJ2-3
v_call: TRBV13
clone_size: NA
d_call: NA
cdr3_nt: TGTGCCAGCAGCTTAGGGACAGCTAGCACAGATACGCAGTATTTT
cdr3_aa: CASSLGTASTDTQYF

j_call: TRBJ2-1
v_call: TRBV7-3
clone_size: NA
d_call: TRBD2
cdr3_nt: TGTGCCAGCAGCTTACTGGCGGGAGCAAACAATGAGCAGTTCTTC
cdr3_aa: CASSLLAGANNEQFF

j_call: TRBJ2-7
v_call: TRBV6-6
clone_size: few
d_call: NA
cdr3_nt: TGTGCCAGCAGTTCCTCGGACTCCCAGCAGTACTTC
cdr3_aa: CASSSSDSQQYF

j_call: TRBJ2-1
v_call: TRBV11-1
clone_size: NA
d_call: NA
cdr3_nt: TGTGCCAGCGCCGGACGGAACTCCTACAATGAGCAGTTCTTC
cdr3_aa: CASAGRNSYNEQFF

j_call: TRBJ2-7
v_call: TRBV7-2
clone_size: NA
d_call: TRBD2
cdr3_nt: TGTGCCAGCAACGGGGGGAGGGGCCGCTCCTACGAGCAGTACTTC
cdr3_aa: CASNGGRGRSYEQYF

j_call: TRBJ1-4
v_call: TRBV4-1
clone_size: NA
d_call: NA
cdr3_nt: TGCGCCAGCAGTCCCGGGCAGGGGAAGGAGGTTGGAGAAAAACTGTTTTTT
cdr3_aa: CASSPGQGKEVGEKLFF

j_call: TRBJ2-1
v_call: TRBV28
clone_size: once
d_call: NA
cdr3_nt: TGTGCCAGCAGTTTGAGCGACAATGAGCAGTTCTTC
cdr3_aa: CASSLSDNEQFF

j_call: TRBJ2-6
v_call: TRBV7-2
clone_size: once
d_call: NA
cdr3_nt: TGTGCCAGCAGCTTATTAGGGGCTTCAGGGGCCAACGTCCTGACTTTC
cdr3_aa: CASSLLGASGANVLTF

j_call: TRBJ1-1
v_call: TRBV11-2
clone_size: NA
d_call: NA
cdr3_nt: TGTGCCAGCAGCAGAACAGAGAACACTGAAGCTTTCTTT
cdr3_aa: CASSRTENTEAFF

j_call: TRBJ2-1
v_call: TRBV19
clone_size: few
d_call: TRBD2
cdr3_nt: TGTGCCAGTAGTATAGATCTGGCTAGCGGAGGGTACAATGAGCAGTTCTTC
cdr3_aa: CASSIDLASGGYNEQFF

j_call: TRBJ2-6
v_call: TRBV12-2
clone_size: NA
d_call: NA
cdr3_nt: TGTGCAAGTCGCTCCCCAGGGCCAGGTGATCACTCTGGGGCCAACGTCCTGACTTTC
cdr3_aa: CASRSPGPGDHSGANVLTF